A single TCR beta chain is shown here with its context. This sample was taken from a study of blood T cell repertoires in COVID-19. Study-wide background: Spain, Italy and the United States supplied samples that represented acute and convalescent COVID-19. Sources were T cells, B-cell-depleted T cells, or PBMCs; the material itself was cDNA or gDNA.

Germline lookup yields CDR1 KGHDR and CDR2 SFDVKD. The CDR3 consists of 12 residues. The V end was cut by 6 bases, the J end by 7 bases, with 9 bases between. Authors' data handling: Nucleated cell counts were estimated from reference gene primer amplification. Profiled with immunoSEQ multiplex PCR; TCRdb holds only in-frame clones, not every one. V and J calls and clone size are as listed in that table; D and trimming were resolved from the DNA. This table holds approximately 150,000 clones, 85% to 90% found once. Source material: peripheral blood. The sequence derives from a man aged 45-60 years with active or convalescent COVID-19. J is TRBJ1-5 and V is TRBV24-1; no clear D. For the CDR3, the DNA is TGTGCCACCAGTAGTTCTACCCAGCCCCAGCATTTT. Encoded protein: CATSSSTQPQHF.